This T cell receptor (beta chain) stems from a study of T cells after yellow fever vaccination. General study findings and limits: The study noted that FACS-sorted repertoires could contain abundant clonotypes contaminating from the bulk population. Though it reached lower strength, the secondary response hit its peak faster, day 5 versus 15. Clonotypes shared by both compartments, CD4 and CD8, made up a small share.

Points on this clonotype: Its antigen is as yet unknown. At one end, the junction sequence differs from germline, possibly due to a read error.

Universal primer sites and UMIs were introduced during 5'RACE template-switching synthesis of TCR cDNA. TCRdb re-called the 5' RACE reads with MiXCR, one entry per CDR3 protein. The sample lists a few hundred thousand distinct CDR3 sequences, 18% occurring once. CDR1 is SGDLS and CDR2 is YYNGEE in the germline V gene. The CDR3 spans 15 residues. The rearrangement joins TRBV9 to TRBJ2-1, with 12 bases lining up with TRBD2. The source of this sequence is a man between 18 and 29 years old who received the YFV17D yellow fever vaccine. The sample was PBMCs, taken before the yellow fever booster vaccination. Written as DNA, the CDR3 is TGTGCCAGCAGCCCACTAGCGGGGGGTAACAATGAGCCGTTCTTC. Residues: CASSPLAGGNNEPFF.